These T cell receptor beta chains were read from a single sample in a study of blood T cells in healthy people across ages. Using its own MiXCR run on the 5' RACE reads, TCRdb lists one record per CDR3 protein. Of approximately 780,000 distinct CDR3 sequences listed, roughly 24% are singletons. The same sample was also used in a study of T cells of mothers and their children.

The material sequenced was blood. Receptor source: a boy aged 5-17 years in good health. The CDR3 runs from the conserved cysteine through the conserved F or W. The D gene is left open where the match is weak. A row's size may be missing; if present it is once, few, many or a size class.

TRBV11-2	.	few	TRBJ1-6	15	CASSPRAQDNSPLHF	TGTGCCAGCAGCCCACGGGCACAGGATAATTCACCCCTCCACTTT
TRBV6-5	.	.	TRBJ1-1	15	CASKDPGLKNTEAFF	TGTGCCAGCAAGGACCCGGGCCTGAAGAACACTGAAGCTTTCTTT
TRBV11-2	.	few	TRBJ2-2	18	CASSFKVGGATNTGELFF	TGTGCCAGCAGCTTCAAGGTGGGGGGCGCGACGAACACCGGGGAGCTGTTTTTT
TRBV21-1	.	.	TRBJ2-4	15	CASSEWGEAKNIQYF	TGTGCCAGCAGCGAATGGGGGGAAGCCAAAAACATTCAGTACTTC
TRBV11-2	.	.	TRBJ2-1	12	CASTHGSNEQFF	TGTGCCAGCACACACGGCAGCAATGAGCAGTTCTTC
TRBV6-1	.	few	TRBJ1-5	17	CASRASGLGRTDQPQHF	TGTGCCAGCAGAGCATCGGGCCTAGGAAGAACGGATCAGCCCCAGCATTTT
TRBV5-1	TRBD2	.	TRBJ2-1	18	CASSLRGPEASGARSKFF	TGCGCCAGCAGCTTGCGGGGCCCCGAGGCAAGCGGGGCCCGATCGAAGTTCTTC
TRBV5-1	TRBD2	many	TRBJ2-7	14	CASSLAGDSYEQYF	TGTGCCAGCAGTCTTGCGGGGGACTCCTACGAGCAGTACTTC
TRBV7-9	.	.	TRBJ2-1	14	CASSLGEHYNEQFF	TGTGCCAGCAGCTTAGGGGAACATTACAATGAGCAGTTCTTC
TRBV11-2	.	many	TRBJ2-3	14	CASSRRISTDTQYF	TGTGCCAGCTCTCGCCGTATTAGCACAGATACGCAGTATTTT
TRBV5-1	.	many	TRBJ2-5	14	CASSLLTDQETQYF	TGCGCCAGCAGCTTGTTAACGGACCAAGAGACCCAGTACTTC
TRBV12-3/TRBV12-4	.	few	TRBJ2-3	14	CASGTTWSTDTQYF	TGTGCCAGCGGCACCACTTGGTCCACAGATACGCAGTATTTT
TRBV5-1	.	.	TRBJ1-1	16	CASSLGKYLDHTEAFF	TGCGCCAGCAGTCTGGGAAAATACCTTGATCACACCGAAGCTTTCTTT
TRBV12-3/TRBV12-4	TRBD1	.	TRBJ1-5	15	CASSLTGGYYQPQHF	TGTGCCAGCAGTTTGACAGGGGGGTACTATCAGCCCCAGCATTTT
TRBV21-1	.	.	TRBJ2-7	15	CASSPGGPDSYEQYF	TGTGCCAGCAGCCCCGGCGGGCCCGACTCCTACGAGCAGTACTTC
TRBV27	.	.	TRBJ1-5	15	CASSETVGWNQPQHF	TGTGCCAGCAGCGAGACCGTGGGGTGGAATCAGCCCCAGCATTTT
TRBV12-5	.	.	TRBJ1-5	16	CASGLVFGQHNQPQHF	TGTGCTAGTGGTTTGGTATTTGGGCAGCACAATCAGCCCCAGCATTTT
TRBV7-9	TRBD1	.	TRBJ2-5	15	CASSLAKGGGETQYF	TGTGCCAGCAGCTTAGCGAAAGGGGGCGGTGAGACCCAGTACTTC
TRBV4-2	.	.	TRBJ2-1	16	CASSQGRDARYNEQFF	TGTGCCAGCAGCCAAGGAAGGGACGCCCGATACAATGAGCAGTTCTTC
TRBV6-5	.	few	TRBJ2-5	17	CASSYWPPGDYQETQYF	TGTGCCAGCAGTTACTGGCCCCCGGGCGACTACCAAGAGACCCAGTACTTC
TRBV10-3	TRBD1	few	TRBJ2-7	13	CAISGQVLREQYF	TGTGCCATCTCAGGACAGGTCCTACGGGAGCAGTACTTC
TRBV24-1	TRBD2	few	TRBJ2-1	18	CATSEGGTSGGVSNEQFF	TGTGCCACCAGTGAAGGTGGGACTAGCGGGGGGGTTTCGAATGAGCAGTTCTTC
TRBV6-5	TRBD1	.	TRBJ1-2	16	CASSYSIWGQGYGYTF	TGTGCCAGCAGTTACTCGATTTGGGGACAGGGGTATGGCTACACCTTC
TRBV7-2	TRBD2	.	TRBJ2-5	14	CASSLMAGVGEQYF	TGTGCCAGCAGCTTGATGGCGGGGGTGGGGGAGCAGTACTTC
TRBV7-9	.	.	TRBJ1-1	14	CASSFAGGKTEAFF	TGTGCCAGCAGCTTTGCGGGAGGGAAGACTGAAGCTTTCTTT
TRBV7-3	.	.	TRBJ2-3	14	CASSLSAIADTQYF	TGTGCCAGCAGCTTATCGGCGATCGCAGATACGCAGTATTTT
TRBV9	.	.	TRBJ2-3	15	CASSAGVGFSDTQYF	TGTGCCAGCAGCGCGGGGGTGGGGTTTTCAGATACGCAGTATTTT
TRBV25-1	TRBD1	few	TRBJ1-1	15	CATEPGTAPNTEAFF	TGTGCCACTGAACCCGGGACAGCGCCGAACACTGAAGCTTTCTTT
TRBV12-3/TRBV12-4	TRBD2	.	TRBJ2-7	14	CASSFEAGAYEQYF	TGTGCCAGCAGTTTCGAAGCGGGGGCATACGAGCAGTACTTC
TRBV15	.	.	TRBJ2-1	14	CATSSGLSGNEQFF	TGTGCCACCAGCAGTGGCCTCTCGGGGAATGAGCAGTTCTTC
TRBV7-3	.	.	TRBJ2-5	15	CASSTGQANQETQYF	TGTGCCAGCAGCACCGGGCAGGCGAACCAAGAGACCCAGTACTTC
TRBV20-1	.	.	TRBJ1-1	15	CSARGWEGPTTEAFF	TGCAGTGCTCGGGGGTGGGAGGGGCCGACCACTGAAGCTTTCTTT
TRBV6-6	.	.	TRBJ2-1	11	CASRSVEGQFF	TGTGCCAGCAGAAGTGTGGAGGGGCAGTTCTTC
TRBV4-1	TRBD2	few	TRBJ2-5	16	CASSQDRGGGKETQYF	TGCGCCAGCAGCCAAGATCGCGGGGGAGGGAAAGAGACCCAGTACTTC
TRBV11-2	.	.	TRBJ2-1	12	CASSWEDNEQFF	TGTGCCAGCAGTTGGGAAGATAATGAGCAGTTCTTC
TRBV28	TRBD1	few	TRBJ2-5	17	CASSLNAGTGVWETQYF	TGTGCCAGCAGTTTAAATGCCGGGACAGGGGTTTGGGAGACCCAGTACTTC
TRBV9	TRBD2	.	TRBJ2-5	16	CASSVAGGGSQETQYF	TGTGCCAGCAGCGTAGCTGGGGGGGGATCCCAAGAGACCCAGTACTTC
TRBV5-1	.	.	TRBJ2-3	14	CASSPGQTTDTQYF	TGCGCCAGCAGCCCCGGACAGACAACAGATACGCAGTATTTT
TRBV4-1	.	few	TRBJ2-7	17	CASSQGQTRTVSYEQYF	TGCGCCAGCAGCCAAGGCCAAACAAGGACCGTATCCTACGAGCAGTACTTC
TRBV18	.	few	TRBJ2-2	15	CASSPRLQGAGELFF	TGTGCCAGCTCACCAAGGTTGCAGGGCGCCGGGGAGCTGTTTTTT
TRBV19	.	.	TRBJ1-1	12	CASSPRGGAPFF	TGTGCCAGTAGTCCCCGGGGGGGAGCGCCTTTCTTT
TRBV7-9	TRBD1	.	TRBJ2-7	16	CASSLDDGTGVLEQYF	TGTGCCAGCAGCTTAGATGATGGGACAGGGGTACTCGAGCAGTACTTC
TRBV24-1	.	.	TRBJ1-4	16	CATSDRGRTTNERLFF	TGTGCCACCAGTGATCGCGGACGGACAACTAATGAAAGACTGTTTTTT
TRBV28	TRBD1	.	TRBJ1-3	15	CASSLGDRAGNTIYF	TGTGCCAGCAGTTTAGGGGACAGGGCTGGAAACACCATATATTTT
TRBV29-1	TRBD1	many	TRBJ2-7	11	CSVGQGDEQYF	TGCAGCGTTGGGCAGGGGGACGAGCAGTACTTC
TRBV19	.	.	TRBJ1-1	15	CASKAIGGTNTEAFF	TGTGCCAGTAAGGCGATCGGGGGAACGAACACTGAAGCTTTCTTT
TRBV12-3/TRBV12-4	TRBD1	.	TRBJ2-2	20	CASSVRDRGGIGWVTGELFF	TGTGCCAGCAGTGTCCGGGACAGGGGAGGAATAGGGTGGGTGACCGGGGAGCTGTTTTTT
TRBV3-1	.	.	TRBJ2-1	17	CASSQALSRGPYNEQFF	TGTGCCAGCAGCCAAGCCCTCTCGAGGGGTCCCTACAATGAGCAGTTCTTC